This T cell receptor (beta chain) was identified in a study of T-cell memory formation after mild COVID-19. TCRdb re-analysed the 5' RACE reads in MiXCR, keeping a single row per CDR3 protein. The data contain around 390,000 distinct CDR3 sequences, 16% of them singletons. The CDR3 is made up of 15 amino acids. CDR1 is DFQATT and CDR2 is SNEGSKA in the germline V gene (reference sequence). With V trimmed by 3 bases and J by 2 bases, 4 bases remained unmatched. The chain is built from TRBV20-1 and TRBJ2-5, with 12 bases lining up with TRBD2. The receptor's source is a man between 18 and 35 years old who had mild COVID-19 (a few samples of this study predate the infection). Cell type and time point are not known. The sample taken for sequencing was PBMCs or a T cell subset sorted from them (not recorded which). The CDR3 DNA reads TGCAGTGCTAGGCCCCTAGCGGGGGGGCAAGAGACCCAGTACTTC. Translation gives CSARPLAGGQETQYF.